Listed here are 6 T cell receptor beta chains from one sample, sequenced in a study of T cell repertoires in cytomegalovirus infection. Each CDR3 protein is one row after TCRdb ran MiXCR on the reads. The data contain roughly 720,000 distinct CDR3 sequences, 35% to 45% of them singletons. The sequencing sample was made of PBMCs. The receptors were sampled from a human donor in good health (CMV status not recorded). Some clones in this sample may be carry-over from other donors' samples.

This clonotype was seen repeatedly, ten times or more. This chain uses TRBV12-3 or TRBV12-4 with TRBJ2-7; tentatively, D is TRBD1 (6 bases). This CDR3 is 12 amino acids long. Trimming left V 5 bases short and J 3 bases short, with 8 bases between. CDR3 region: CASSIQGYEQYF. Here the CDR3 DNA reads TGTGCCAGCAGTATACAGGGCTACGAGCAGTACTTC.

This clonotype was observed at least ten times. V usage is TRBV7-8 and J usage is TRBJ1-2; D remains ambiguous. The CDR3 totals 14 residues. V lost 2 bases and J 6 bases, leaving 13 bases between the germline ends. Germline CDR1 SGHVS, CDR2 FQNEAQ. The CDR3 DNA is TGTGCCAGCAGCTTAACCAGGAGGGATGATGGCTACACCTTC. Translating it yields CASSLTRRDDGYTF.

The V and J genes are TRBV7-9 and TRBJ2-5; tentative D call: TRBD2 (5 bases). V was cut by 6 bases and J by 2 bases, with 16 bases left in between. The germline V gene has CDR1 SEHNR and CDR2 FQNEAQ (reference sequence). The CDR3 spans 15 residues. The CDR3 spells CASSFPMTTQETQYF. The CDR3, as DNA: TGTGCCAGCAGTTTTCCGATGACTACTCAAGAGACCCAGTACTTC.

CDR3 DNA sequence: TGTGCCAGCAGTTTCACCAAGTACTCACCCCTCCACTTT. Translation gives CASSFTKYSPLHF. This chain uses TRBV12-3 or TRBV12-4 with TRBJ1-6; no definite D call. V was cut by 3 bases and J by 10 bases, with 10 bases left in between. There are 13 residues in the CDR3.

This clonotype was found many times. The chain combines TRBV7-2 with TRBJ2-5; D unclear. Germline lookup yields CDR1 SGHTA and CDR2 FQGNSA. This CDR3 comprises 15 residues. V was shortened by 1 base and J by 4 bases, with 13 bases between the two germline ends. The CDR3 DNA follows: TGTGCCAGCAGCTTAGACCGCTCCGTTCGAGAGACCCAGTACTTC. Translation gives CASSLDRSVRETQYF. The full variable domain, in which reference TRBV7-2 and TRBJ2-5 provide the parts outside the CDR3, is GAGVSQSPSNKVTEKGKDVELRCDPISGHTALYWYRQSLGQGLEFLIYFQGNSAPDKSGLPSDRFSAERTGGSVSTLTIQRTQQEDSAVYLCASSLDRSVRETQYFGPGTRLLVL.

This clonotype has only a few counts. This chain uses TRBV6-5 with TRBJ2-7; D is unresolved. CDR1 is MNHEY, CDR2 SVGAGI, per germline. The CDR3 loop spans 14 amino acids. Trimming pared 10 bases from V and 0 bases from J, leaving 16 bases between. The CDR3 here is CATTPGILSYEQYF. The CDR3 DNA follows: TGTGCCACCACCCCAGGAATACTCTCCTACGAGCAGTACTTC.